What follows are 27 T cell receptor beta chains derived from one specimen sequenced in a study of blood T cell repertoires in COVID-19. The repertoire was sequenced with immunoSEQ multiplex PCR; TCRdb's copy has only in-frame clones and lacks some. The table includes around 300,000 clones, 70% to 90% detected once. The sequencing sample was made of PBMCs or T cells enriched from blood (not recorded which). Every receptor here comes from a woman in her sixties or seventies in a cohort exposed to, infected with or recovered from COVID-19 (not recorded which).

The CDR3 protein is CAWSGLYGYTF. The CDR3 DNA is TGTGCCTGGAGTGGTCTCTATGGCTACACCTTC. The rearrangement links TRBV30 to TRBJ1-2; D gene unclear. Trimming removed 1 base at V and 4 bases at J, with 4 bases between. CDR1 is GTSNPN, CDR2 SVGIG, per germline (reference sequence). The CDR3 runs to 11 residues.

The rearrangement uses TRBV27 and TRBJ1-3, with TRBD1 identical over 8 bases. V lost 6 bases to trimming and J lost 0 bases; unmatched junction nucleotides: 7. Germline CDR1 reads MNHEY; CDR2 reads SMNVEV (reference sequence). CDR3 length: 16 residues. CDR3 bases: TGTGCCAGCAGCCCAGGGGGCGGCCTCTCTGGAAACACCATATATTTT. Amino acid sequence: CASSPGGGLSGNTIYF.

V and J are TRBV5-4 and TRBJ1-1, with TRBD1 matching over 9 bases. The CDR3 is 16 residues long. Germline trimming cut 4 bases from V and 5 bases from J; bases unmatched to any gene: 12. Germline values: CDR1 SGHNT, CDR2 YYREEE (reference sequence). The CDR3 DNA is TGTGCCAGCAGCCTCGGGACACAGGGGGCGGGGACTGAAGCTTTCTTT. Translation gives CASSLGTQGAGTEAFF. The full variable domain, in which reference TRBV5-4 and TRBJ1-1 provide the parts outside the CDR3, is ETGVTQSPTHLIKTRGQQVTLRCSSQSGHNTVSWYQQALGQGPQFIFQYYREEENGRGNFPPRFSGLQFPNYSSELNVNALELDDSALYLCASSLGTQGAGTEAFFGQGTRLTVV.

In this sample, this clone turned up once. The CDR3 protein is CASLGTIETQYF. DNA of the CDR3: TGTGCCAGCCTCGGGACTATAGAGACCCAGTACTTC. This chain links TRBV28 with TRBJ2-5, with 7 bases that match TRBD2. With 8 bases clipped from V and 4 bases from J, the junction kept 4 bases outside the gene matches. The CDR3 consists of 12 residues. Germline lookup yields CDR1 MDHEN and CDR2 SYDVKM. Together with reference TRBV28 and TRBJ2-5, the CDR3 gives the full variable domain: DVKVTQSSRYLVKRTGEKVFLECVQDMDHENMFWYRQDPGLGLRLIYFSYDVKMKEKGDIPEGYSVSREKKERFSLILESASTNQTSMYLCASLGTIETQYFGPGTRLLVL.

The genes are TRBV3-1 (or the pseudogene TRBV3-2) and TRBJ2-1; 13 bases line up with TRBD2. Germline CDR1 is LGHDT and CDR2 is YNNKEL (reference sequence). J gave up 7 bases and V 3 bases, and 15 bases lay outside the gene matches. The CDR3 spans 19 residues. CDR3: CASSQGTSGKGQVWNEQFF. In nucleotides, the CDR3 is TGTGCCAGCAGCCAGGGGACTAGCGGGAAGGGCCAGGTTTGGAATGAGCAGTTCTTC.

This sequence joins TRBV4-1 and TRBJ2-2, with D possibly being TRBD2 (5 bases). In germline, CDR1 is MGHRA, CDR2 YSYEKL. Trimming took off 4 bases at V and 5 bases at J, with 17 bases between the two ends. The CDR3 loop spans 16 amino acids. CDR3 loop: CASSREAAPGTGELFF. As DNA, the CDR3 is TGCGCCAGCAGCCGAGAAGCGGCTCCGGGGACCGGGGAGCTGTTTTTT.

The chain recombines TRBV2 with TRBJ1-2; TRBD1 might be the D (5 bases). Germline V gene data show CDR1 as SNHLY and CDR2 as FYNNEI. The CDR3 runs 14 residues. Trimming pared 3 bases from V and 3 bases from J, leaving 11 bases between. The DNA for the CDR3 is TGTGCCAGCAGTGACCAGGGACTTCACTATGGCTACACCTTC. Its translation: CASSDQGLHYGYTF.

The rearrangement uses TRBV7-2 and TRBJ1-2, with a possible D match to TRBD1 (6 bases). This CDR3 spans 14 amino acids. Per germline, CDR1 SGHTA and CDR2 FQGNSA. Trimming removed 1 base from V and 7 bases from J, with 13 bases in between. This CDR3 reads CASSLVAGARGYTF. The CDR3 DNA sequence: TGTGCCAGCAGCTTAGTCGCGGGGGCGCGTGGCTACACCTTC.

V usage is TRBV10-3 and J usage is TRBJ1-1; unclear D gene. CDR3 length: 12 residues. V was clipped by 0 bases and J by 11 bases, with 10 bases between them. Germline CDR1 reads ENHRY; CDR2 reads SYGVKD. The CDR3 spells CAISESGVTAFF. CDR3 nucleotides: TGTGCCATCAGTGAGTCGGGAGTGACCGCTTTCTTT.

This clone showed up just a few times. The chain couples TRBV7-3 to TRBJ2-5; 9 nucleotides align to TRBD1. CDR3 length: 14 residues. Germline assignment: CDR1 SGHTA and CDR2 FQGTGA. Losses at the gene ends were 2 bases for V and 5 bases for J; bases not matched to a gene: 3. The CDR3 here is CASSLHGQGETQYF. CDR3 sequence (DNA): TGTGCCAGCAGCTTACATGGACAGGGGGAGACCCAGTACTTC.

In its sample, this clone was seen a few times. V usage is TRBV18 and J usage is TRBJ2-7; 14 nucleotides line up with TRBD2. Germline CDR1 reads KGHSH; CDR2 reads LQKENI. Germline trimming cut 2 bases from V and 5 bases from J; bases unmatched to any gene: 26. This CDR3 is built from 23 residues. The CDR3 loop is CASSPWGGKSPGLAGVLGNEQYF. The CDR3 region has the DNA TGTGCCAGCTCACCATGGGGAGGGAAAAGTCCGGGACTAGCGGGAGTTCTGGGAAACGAGCAGTACTTC.

The genes are TRBV25-1 and TRBJ2-7; TRBD1 agrees at 10 bases. CDR1 and CDR2 (germline): MGHDK, SYGVNS. Trimming cost V 6 bases and J 1 base; bases outside gene matches: 3. The CDR3 spans 14 residues. CDR3 coding DNA: TGTGCCAGCAGCCGGACAGGGGGGTCCTACGAGCAGTACTTC. It translates to CASSRTGGSYEQYF.

V is TRBV6-2 or TRBV6-3 and J is TRBJ2-3; D is possibly TRBD1 (5 bases). V lost 0 bases to trimming and J lost 1 base, with 8 bases between them. CDR3 length equals 15 residues. Germline-derived CDR1 and CDR2 are MNHEY and SVGEGT. The CDR3 DNA reads as TGTGCCAGCAGTTACTCTCTAGGGGGCACAGATACGCAGTATTTT. Its translation is CASSYSLGGTDTQYF.

The J gene is TRBJ1-2, the V gene TRBV9; 11 bases fit TRBD1. The CDR3 runs to 18 residues. Germline V gene data show CDR1 as SGDLS and CDR2 as YYNGEE. V shed 4 bases and J 3 bases; nucleotides not matched to a gene: 14. The CDR3 is CASSTTGTGGGLDYGYTF. CDR3 nucleotides: TGTGCCAGCAGCACCACCGGGACAGGGGGGGGGCTTGACTATGGCTACACCTTC. The variable domain in full, with the rest retrieved from reference TRBV9 and TRBJ1-2, is DSGVTQTPKHLITATGQRVTLRCSPRSGDLSVYWYQQSLDQGLQFLIQYYNGEERAKGNILERFSAQQFPDLHSELNLSSLELGDSALYFCASSTTGTGGGLDYGYTFGSGTRLTVV.

The gene calls are TRBV5-4 and TRBJ1-2, with TRBD1 identical over 7 bases. Germline V gene sequence: CDR1 SGHNT, CDR2 YYREEE (reference sequence). J lost 4 bases, V lost 1 base, and 10 bases had no gene match. The length of the CDR3 is 16 residues. The CDR3 DNA reads as TGTGCCAGCAGCTTGCCGGTCTCAGGGGGGTCCTATGGCTACACCTTC. Encoded protein: CASSLPVSGGSYGYTF.

The chain links TRBV19 to TRBJ1-2; 8 bases agree with TRBD1. Germline V gives CDR1 LNHDA, CDR2 SQIVND (reference sequence). The CDR3 covers 14 residues. Trimming removed 6 bases from V and 1 base from J; junction bases left unmatched: 4. CDR3 nucleotide sequence: TGTGCCAGTAGATCGGGACAGGTTAACTATGGCTACACCTTC. This encodes CASRSGQVNYGYTF. The full variable domain, rest sourced from reference TRBV19 and TRBJ1-2, is DGGITQSPKYLFRKEGQNVTLSCEQNLNHDAMYWYRQDPGQGLRLIYYSQIVNDFQKGDIAEGYSVSREKKESFPLTVTSAQKNPTAFYLCASRSGQVNYGYTFGSGTRLTVV.

The chain recombines TRBV5-6 with TRBJ2-7; tentative D call: TRBD1 (5 bases). V lost 2 bases and J 5 bases, leaving 11 bases between the germline ends. CDR3 size: 13 residues. The germline gives CDR1 SGHDT, CDR2 YYEEEE. DNA for the CDR3: TGTGCCAGCAGCTTAGGGTCCAGGGACGAGCAGTACTTC. This sequence encodes CASSLGSRDEQYF.

This chain joins TRBV19 and TRBJ2-7; 7 bases match TRBD2. The CDR3 extends over 14 amino acids. Germline CDR1 is LNHDA and CDR2 is SQIVND (reference sequence). Trimming took 3 bases from V and 4 from J; bases not matched to a gene: 6. CDR3 residues: CASSMGPSGYEQYF. For the CDR3, the DNA is TGTGCCAGTAGTATGGGTCCTAGCGGATACGAGCAGTACTTC.

For the CDR3, the DNA is TGTGCCAGCAGTGGGCTAGGCGAGCAGTTCTTC. Amino acids: CASSGLGEQFF. The chain joins TRBV2 to TRBJ2-1; D gene unclear. CDR3 length: 11 residues. With 4 bases removed from V and 10 bases from J, the gap between germline ends came to 8 bases. Germline V gene data show CDR1 as SNHLY and CDR2 as FYNNEI.

The chain combines TRBV21-1 with TRBJ2-5; the table's D call TRBD2 went unverified against the DNA. TRBV21-1 is marked as a pseudogene. The CDR3 totals 17 residues. DNA for the CDR3: TGTGCCAGCAGCAAAGAGAGCGGCGGGAGTATTGGAGAGACCCAGTACTTC. Its translation is CASSKESGGSIGETQYF.

V and J are TRBV29-1 and TRBJ2-7; D is uncertain. Trimming pared 4 bases from V and 6 bases from J, leaving 10 bases between. The germline V gene encodes CDR1 SQVTM and CDR2 ANQGSEA. The CDR3 contains 11 residues. The CDR3 spells CSVARRGEQYF. The CDR3 DNA follows: TGCAGCGTTGCCCGGAGAGGCGAGCAGTACTTC.

The chain links TRBV19 to TRBJ2-6; a weak D match, TRBD1 (6 bases). The CDR3 spans 18 residues. The V gene lost 1 base and the J gene lost 0 bases, with 13 bases spanning the gap. Germline CDR1 is LNHDA and CDR2 is SQIVND (reference sequence). The CDR3 nucleotides read TGTGCCAGTAGTATAGGAAACAGGGCTAGCTCTGGGGCCAACGTCCTGACTTTC. Amino acids: CASSIGNRASSGANVLTF.

This chain connects TRBV7-3 to TRBJ2-1, with D possibly being TRBD2 (5 bases). V lost 0 bases to trimming and J lost 0 bases, with 12 bases between them. CDR3 length: 17 amino acids. Germline V lookup: CDR1 SGHTA, CDR2 FQGTGA. The CDR3 loop is CASSLTGGPRSYNEQFF. The CDR3 coding sequence is TGTGCCAGCAGCTTAACTGGCGGGCCCCGCTCCTACAATGAGCAGTTCTTC.

The V call is TRBV21-1, the J call TRBJ2-1; TRBD1, the table's D call, lacks a check against the DNA. TRBV21-1 is designated a pseudogene. CDR3 size: 19 residues. CDR3 nucleotides: TGTGCCAGCAGCAAAGGCCCGAGAGAACTTATACAGAAAAACAATGAGCAGTTCTTC. This gives the protein CASSKGPRELIQKNNEQFF.

The J gene is TRBJ2-7, the V gene TRBV5-6, with TRBD1 matching over 11 bases. Per germline, CDR1 SGHDT and CDR2 YYEEEE. V shed 4 bases, J shed 4 bases, and the junction held 1 base outside the gene matches. The CDR3 is 13 amino acids. CDR3 sequence reads: CASSRDRGYEQYF. The CDR3 DNA is TGTGCCAGCAGCCGGGACAGGGGGTACGAGCAGTACTTC.

The J gene is TRBJ2-1, the V gene TRBV4-3; D may be TRBD2 (6 bases). The germline V and J ends were trimmed by 0 bases and 4 bases, with 16 bases remaining between them. The length of the CDR3 is 17 residues. Germline V gene data show CDR1 as LGHNA and CDR2 as YSLEER. The CDR3 DNA sequence: TGCGCCAGCAGCCAAGACATGTCCGGGAGTAGTTACAATGAGCAGTTCTTC. This gives the protein CASSQDMSGSSYNEQFF.

The chain employs TRBV7-8 and TRBJ2-1, with TRBD1 identical over 7 bases. This CDR3 is 12 amino acids long. Germline-derived CDR1 and CDR2 are SGHVS and FQNEAQ. V lost 5 bases to trimming and J lost 15 bases; unmatched junction nucleotides: 10. The CDR3, as DNA: TGTGCCAGCAGCCTAGACAGGGTACGAGTGTTCTTC. Its translation is CASSLDRVRVFF.